This T cell receptor beta chain was recorded in a study of blood T cells in healthy people across ages. Germline CDR1 reads SGDLS; CDR2 reads YYNGEE. The CDR3 consists of 15 residues. Together with a sample-barcoded 5' primer, a J-beta primer mix was included in a second PCR lasting about 6 to 11 cycles. One entry per CDR3 protein results from TCRdb running MiXCR on the 5' RACE reads. Of roughly 500,000 distinct CDR3 sequences listed, approximately 30% are singletons. This chain links TRBV9 with TRBJ2-5, with TRBD1 matching 7 bases. Gene TRBJ2-7 matches the end of the DNA better, so the J call may be wrong. The specimen was blood. This clonotype originated in a woman between 70 and 85 years old in good health. Written as DNA, the CDR3 is TGTGCCAGCAGCGTAGAAGGGACAGCCACCTACGAGCAGTACTTC. Its protein product is CASSVEGTATYEQYF.